This TCR beta chain was documented in a study of cytotoxic CD8 clonotypes in ibrutinib-treated CLL. Study-level results: Contraction or stability on treatment characterized the public clonotypes, which were uncommon. Whereas clonality rose at ibrutinib response, it declined toward baseline at progression. At baseline, clonality was higher than in age-matched healthy donors and correlated with CD8+ counts.

The assay was immunoSEQ multiplex PCR, and TCRdb's table has in-frame clones only and misses some. The top ten clones hold approximately 7.8% of a sample with tens of thousands of clones, roughly 80% of them seen once. Worth noting for this clone: The antigen is unknown.

Cryopreserved PBMCs supplied around 1.8 micrograms of genomic DNA for TCR beta libraries. Sample: PBMCs, taken before ibrutinib treatment. The sequence was obtained from a human donor with chronic lymphocytic leukemia.

The CDR3 DNA follows: TGTGCCAGCAGCCAACGGGGGGATGTAGATACGCAGTATTTT. Protein product: CASSQRGDVDTQYF. The rearrangement uses TRBV7-3 and TRBJ2-3; 7 bases are a match to TRBD2. Per the germline V gene, CDR1 is SGHTA and CDR2 is FQGTGA. Trimming cost V 5 bases and J 5 bases; bases outside gene matches: 7. This CDR3 spans 14 amino acids.